This is a list of T cell receptor beta chains from one sample in a study of T-cell memory formation after mild COVID-19. A single record per CDR3 protein comes from TCRdb applying MiXCR to the 5' RACE reads. The table has about 350,000 distinct CDR3 sequences, 14% seen once. Specimen: PBMCs or a T cell subset sorted from them (not recorded which). The origin of the receptors is a young man who had mild COVID-19 (a few samples of this study predate the infection). Cell type and time point are not known. Both conserved end residues are part of each CDR3. A D gene is named only where the DNA matches it firmly. Only some rows state a clone size, as once, few, many or a class for expanded clones.

size	V	D	J	CDR3	DNA
NA	TRBV20-1	TRBD1	TRBJ2-7	CSARVLGTGSPYEQYF	TGCAGTGCTAGAGTTTTAGGGACAGGATCTCCCTACGAGCAGTACTTC
NA	TRBV29-1	NA	TRBJ2-7	CSVVQGPNYEQYF	TGCAGCGTTGTGCAGGGGCCAAACTACGAGCAGTACTTC
NA	TRBV10-3	NA	TRBJ1-3	CAISGQPSSGNTIYF	TGTGCCATCAGTGGACAGCCTAGCTCTGGAAACACCATATATTTT
NA	TRBV25-1	NA	TRBJ2-3	CASSADIRSADTQYF	TGTGCCAGCAGTGCAGACATACGGTCGGCAGATACGCAGTATTTT
few	TRBV5-1	NA	TRBJ2-5	CASTPGTGLGETQYF	TGCGCCAGCACCCCCGGGACCGGGTTGGGGGAGACCCAGTACTTC
many	TRBV7-2	NA	TRBJ2-1	CASSSLGIEQFF	TGTGCCAGCAGCTCACTGGGGATTGAGCAGTTCTTC
few	TRBV20-1	TRBD1	TRBJ1-1	CRTGQGAFGYTEAFF	TGCAGAACGGGACAGGGGGCTTTCGGCTACACTGAAGCTTTCTTT
NA	TRBV7-2	TRBD2	TRBJ2-1	CASSFQRGYNEQFF	TGTGCCAGCAGCTTCCAGCGGGGGTACAATGAGCAGTTCTTC
few	TRBV11-3	NA	TRBJ1-1	CASSLDKAGATEAFF	TGTGCCAGCAGCTTAGATAAGGCGGGGGCCACTGAAGCTTTCTTT
NA	TRBV29-1	NA	TRBJ1-4	CSVGRGATNEKLFF	TGCAGCGTGGGGAGGGGAGCAACTAATGAAAAACTGTTTTTT
few	TRBV7-8	NA	TRBJ1-1	CASSLGAPPEDTEAFF	TGTGCCAGCAGCTTAGGGGCGCCCCCGGAGGACACTGAAGCTTTCTTT
NA	TRBV6-6	TRBD2	TRBJ2-2	CASSYSGGHTGELFF	TGTGCCAGCAGTTACTCGGGAGGGCACACCGGGGAGCTGTTTTTT
NA	TRBV20-1	NA	TRBJ2-5	CSAPPGGKTVETQYF	TGCAGTGCCCCCCCAGGCGGCAAAACTGTAGAGACCCAGTACTTC
few	TRBV20-1	NA	TRBJ1-4	CSAMGQDNEKLFF	TGCAGTGCTATGGGGCAGGACAATGAAAAACTGTTTTTT
few	TRBV5-4	NA	TRBJ1-4	CASSLNPGEEKLFF	TGTGCCAGCAGCTTGAACCCGGGGGAGGAAAAACTGTTTTTT
NA	TRBV6-2/TRBV6-3	NA	TRBJ2-5	CASSYGGPETQYF	TGTGCCAGCAGTTACGGGGGGCCAGAGACCCAGTACTTC
many	TRBV4-2	NA	TRBJ1-1	CASSRLGGTTEAFF	TGTGCCAGCAGCCGTCTAGGGGGGACCACTGAAGCTTTCTTT
few	TRBV24-1	NA	TRBJ2-4	CAPDGRAYF	TGTGCCCCAGACGGCCGAGCTTACTTC
few	TRBV30	NA	TRBJ2-7	CAWGLGHTYEQYF	TGTGCCTGGGGGCTGGGTCACACCTACGAGCAGTACTTC
NA	TRBV12-3/TRBV12-4	TRBD2	TRBJ2-1	CASSFGSGGDPEQFF	TGTGCCAGCAGTTTTGGTAGCGGGGGGGACCCTGAGCAGTTCTTC
NA	TRBV20-1	TRBD1	TRBJ1-2	CSAPDRDYGYTF	TGCAGTGCTCCAGACAGGGACTATGGCTACACCTTC
few	TRBV12-3/TRBV12-4	NA	TRBJ1-5	CASLDSLGDQPQHF	TGTGCCAGCCTGGACAGTCTCGGGGATCAGCCCCAGCATTTT
many	TRBV19	TRBD1	TRBJ1-1	CASSIAGQGKAFF	TGTGCCAGTAGTATAGCCGGACAGGGAAAAGCTTTCTTT
NA	TRBV6-6	NA	TRBJ1-2	CAVLKSGYTF	TGTGCCGTACTAAAAAGCGGCTACACCTTC
NA	TRBV2	NA	TRBJ1-5	CASSSGTLNQPQHF	TGTGCCAGCAGCTCCGGGACCCTAAATCAGCCCCAGCATTTT
NA	TRBV5-1	NA	TRBJ2-7	CASSDPKVVEQYF	TGCGCCAGCAGCGACCCTAAGGTCGTCGAGCAGTACTTC